Sequencing of this T cell receptor beta chain was carried out in a study of T-cell reconstitution after alpha-beta-depleted transplantation in children (dated by TCRdb to the mid-2010s). Looking at the study overall: Using TCR repertoire profiling, the study quantitatively followed how T-cell immune reconstitution unfolded in children after TCRalphabeta/CD19-depleted allogeneic hematopoietic cell transplantation. Results the study describes overall, beyond this receptor: Hyperexpanded clone frequencies declined over subsequent months; after one year, T-cell counts and TCRbeta diversity were mostly attributed to newly produced T cells. About two months after transplant, the apparently early recovery of alphabetaT-cell counts reportedly depended on just several hundred clones that had expanded rapidly and came from non-depleted graft cells. The high TCRbeta diversity at day 60 in some patients was ascribed to recipient T cells and intrathymic progenitors that had survived conditioning.

The sample holds many counts of this clonotype. Its antigen is not yet known. No quality values exist for individual bases; no much larger clone is one base distant. The junction shows trimming of 5 bases on V and 0 bases on J, plus 11 bases between the germline ends. From a lookup of the germline V gene (reference sequence), CDR1 and CDR2 are SGHNT and YYREEE. The CDR3 holds 14 amino acids from the cysteine to the phenylalanine. The only DNA kept is the CDR3, 42 bases in frame from the first base. The sample's time point label, in plain terms: day 60 (about 2 months) after transplantation. Read against the paper, the sample's treatment or condition label means: allogeneic hematopoietic cell transplantation with graft depleted of TCRalphabeta T cells and CD19 B cells. The children who served as transplant recipients had been given grafts of TCRalphabeta/CD19-depleted allogeneic hematopoietic cells.

The protocol used for the library was PCR. Sequencer: Illumina HiSeq 2500. TCR library preparation used molecular barcoding, with unique molecular identifiers applied to normalize quantification of the TCRbeta repertoire. TCRdb ran its own pipeline on the public reads, namely fastp trimming at Q25 and MiXCR clone calling, and kept in-frame beta chains. Each entry is one CDR3 protein sequence, shown with its most common DNA and genes. For this sample there are about 32,000 distinct CDR3 sequences; approximately 7% appear just once. The ten largest clones add up to around 25% of the sample. The sequencing here drew on peripheral blood, taken 60 days after TCRalphabeta/CD19-depleted stem cell transplant. The rearrangement joined TRBV5-4 to TRBJ1-1, with TRBD1 as a weak D call on 6 bases. This receptor was identified in a child younger than two who had a stem cell transplant for acute myeloid leukemia, so the T cells may come from the graft donor. At the DNA level, the sequence is TGTGCCAGCAGACTACAGGGTGTGAACACTGAAGCTTTCTTT. This gives the protein CASRLQGVNTEAFF.